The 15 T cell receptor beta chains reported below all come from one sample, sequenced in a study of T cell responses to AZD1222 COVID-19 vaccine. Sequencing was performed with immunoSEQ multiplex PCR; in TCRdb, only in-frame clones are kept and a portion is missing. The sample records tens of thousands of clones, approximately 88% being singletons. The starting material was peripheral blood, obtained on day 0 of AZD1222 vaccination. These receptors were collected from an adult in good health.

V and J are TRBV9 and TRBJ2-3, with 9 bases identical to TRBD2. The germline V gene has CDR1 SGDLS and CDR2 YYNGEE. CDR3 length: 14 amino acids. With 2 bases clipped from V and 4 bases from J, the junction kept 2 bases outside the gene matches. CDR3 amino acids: CASSVRTSADTQYF. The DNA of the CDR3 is TGTGCCAGCAGCGTTCGGACTAGCGCAGATACGCAGTATTTT.

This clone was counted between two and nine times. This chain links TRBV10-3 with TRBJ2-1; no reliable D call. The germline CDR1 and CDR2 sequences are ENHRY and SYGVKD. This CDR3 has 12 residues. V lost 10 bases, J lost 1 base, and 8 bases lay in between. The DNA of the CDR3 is TGTGCCAGTGGTTGGTCCTACAATGAGCAGTTCTTC. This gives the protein CASGWSYNEQFF.

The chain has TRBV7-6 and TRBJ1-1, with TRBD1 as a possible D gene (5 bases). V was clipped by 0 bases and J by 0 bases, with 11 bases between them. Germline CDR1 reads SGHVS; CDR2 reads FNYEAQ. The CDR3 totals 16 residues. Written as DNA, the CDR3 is TGTGCCAGCAGCTTAGCTGTTTGGACATTGAACACTGAAGCTTTCTTT. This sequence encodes CASSLAVWTLNTEAFF.

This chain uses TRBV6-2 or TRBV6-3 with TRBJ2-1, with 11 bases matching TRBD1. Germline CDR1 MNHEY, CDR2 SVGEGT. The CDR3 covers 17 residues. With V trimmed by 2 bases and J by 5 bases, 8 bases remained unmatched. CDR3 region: CASSYPWDRGKHNEQFF. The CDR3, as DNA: TGTGCCAGCAGTTACCCTTGGGACAGGGGGAAACACAATGAGCAGTTCTTC.

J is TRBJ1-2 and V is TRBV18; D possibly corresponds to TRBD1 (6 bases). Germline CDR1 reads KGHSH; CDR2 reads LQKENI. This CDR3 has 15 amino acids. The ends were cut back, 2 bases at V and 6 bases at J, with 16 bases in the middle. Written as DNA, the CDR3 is TGTGCCAGCTCACCAGAAGCGGGCAGGGGACATGGCTACACCTTC. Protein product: CASSPEAGRGHGYTF. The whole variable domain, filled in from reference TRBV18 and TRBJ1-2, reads NAGVMQNPRHLVRRRGQEARLRCSPMKGHSHVYWYRQLPEEGLKFMVYLQKENIIDESGMPKERFSAEFPKEGPSILRIQQVVRGDSAAYFCASSPEAGRGHGYTFGSGTRLTVV.

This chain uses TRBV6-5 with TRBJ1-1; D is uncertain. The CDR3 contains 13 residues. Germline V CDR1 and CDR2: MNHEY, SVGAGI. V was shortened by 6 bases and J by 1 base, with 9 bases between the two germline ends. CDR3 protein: CASRFNTNTEAFF. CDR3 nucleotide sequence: TGTGCCAGCAGATTTAATACGAACACTGAAGCTTTCTTT.

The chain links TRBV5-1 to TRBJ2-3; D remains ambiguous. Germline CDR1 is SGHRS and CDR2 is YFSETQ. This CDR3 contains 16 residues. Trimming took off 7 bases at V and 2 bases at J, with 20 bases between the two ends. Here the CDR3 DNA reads TGCGCCAGCCGACTGGCGACATTTTCACACACAGATACGCAGTATTTT. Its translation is CASRLATFSHTDTQYF.

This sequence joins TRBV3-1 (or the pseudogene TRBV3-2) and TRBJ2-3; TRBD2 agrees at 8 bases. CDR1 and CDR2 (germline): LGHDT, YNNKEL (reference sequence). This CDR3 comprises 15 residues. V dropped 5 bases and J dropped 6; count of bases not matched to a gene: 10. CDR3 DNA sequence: TGTGCCAGCAGCGACCCGGGACTAGTGAAGGATACGCAGTATTTT. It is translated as CASSDPGLVKDTQYF.

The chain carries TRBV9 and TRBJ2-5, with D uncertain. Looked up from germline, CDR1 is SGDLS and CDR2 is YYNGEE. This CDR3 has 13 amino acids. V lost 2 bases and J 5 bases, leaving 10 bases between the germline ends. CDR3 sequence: CASSVLGSETQYF. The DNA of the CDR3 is TGTGCCAGCAGCGTTCTGGGATCGGAGACCCAGTACTTC.

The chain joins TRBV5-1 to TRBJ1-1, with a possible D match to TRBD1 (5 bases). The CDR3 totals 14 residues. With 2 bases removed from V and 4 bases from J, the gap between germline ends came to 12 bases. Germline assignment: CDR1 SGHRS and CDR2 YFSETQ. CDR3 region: CASSLTGRPTEAFF. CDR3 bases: TGCGCCAGCAGCTTAACGGGACGGCCCACTGAAGCTTTCTTT. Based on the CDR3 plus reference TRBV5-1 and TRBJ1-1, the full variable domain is KAGVTQTPRYLIKTRGQQVTLSCSPISGHRSVSWYQQTPGQGLQFLFEYFSETQRNKGNFPGRFSGRQFSNSRSEMNVSTLELGDSALYLCASSLTGRPTEAFFGQGTRLTVV.

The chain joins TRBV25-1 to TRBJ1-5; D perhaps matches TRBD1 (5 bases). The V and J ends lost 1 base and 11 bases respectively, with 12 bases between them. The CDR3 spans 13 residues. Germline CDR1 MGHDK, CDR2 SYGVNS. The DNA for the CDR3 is TGTGCCAGCAGTGAATCATGGGGGGAAACCCAGCATTTT. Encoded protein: CASSESWGETQHF.

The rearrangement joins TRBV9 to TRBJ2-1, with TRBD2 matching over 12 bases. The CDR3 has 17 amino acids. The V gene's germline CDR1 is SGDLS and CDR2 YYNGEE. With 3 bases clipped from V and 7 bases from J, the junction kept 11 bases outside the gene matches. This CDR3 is CASSAAPSGGALNEQFF. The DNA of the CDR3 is TGTGCCAGCAGCGCCGCACCTAGCGGGGGGGCGTTAAATGAGCAGTTCTTC.

The CDR3 spells CASANEDNEQFF. The CDR3 bases are TGTGCCAGCGCGAACGAGGACAATGAGCAGTTCTTC. This chain connects TRBV11-3 to TRBJ2-1; D not resolved. This CDR3 is 12 amino acids long. V lost 8 bases to trimming and J lost 5 bases, with 10 bases between them. In germline, CDR1 is SGHNT, CDR2 YENEEA.

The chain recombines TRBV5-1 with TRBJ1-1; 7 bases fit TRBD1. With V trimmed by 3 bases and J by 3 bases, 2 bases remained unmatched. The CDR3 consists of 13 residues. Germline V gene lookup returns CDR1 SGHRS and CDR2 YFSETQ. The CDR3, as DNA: TGCGCCAGCAGCTACAGGGGTGACACTGAAGCTTTCTTT. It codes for CASSYRGDTEAFF.

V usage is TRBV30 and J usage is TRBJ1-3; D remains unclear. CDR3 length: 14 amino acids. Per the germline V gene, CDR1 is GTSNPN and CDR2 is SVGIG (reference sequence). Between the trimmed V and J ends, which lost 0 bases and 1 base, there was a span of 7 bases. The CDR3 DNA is TGTGCCTGGAGTGTACTAGCGTCTGGAAACACCATATATTTT. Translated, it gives CAWSVLASGNTIYF.